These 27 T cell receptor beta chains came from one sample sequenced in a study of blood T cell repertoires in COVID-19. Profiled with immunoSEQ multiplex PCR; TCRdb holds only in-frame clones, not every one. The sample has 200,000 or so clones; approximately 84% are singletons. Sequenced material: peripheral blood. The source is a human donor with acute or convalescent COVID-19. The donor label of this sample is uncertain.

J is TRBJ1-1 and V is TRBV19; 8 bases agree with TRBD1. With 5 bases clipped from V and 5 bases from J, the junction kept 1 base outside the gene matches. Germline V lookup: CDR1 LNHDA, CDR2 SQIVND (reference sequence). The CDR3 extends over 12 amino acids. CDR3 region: CASSRTGTEAFF. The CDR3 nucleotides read TGTGCCAGTAGTCGGACAGGGACTGAAGCTTTCTTT. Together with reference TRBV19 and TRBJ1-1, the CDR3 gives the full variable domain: DGGITQSPKYLFRKEGQNVTLSCEQNLNHDAMYWYRQDPGQGLRLIYYSQIVNDFQKGDIAEGYSVSREKKESFPLTVTSAQKNPTAFYLCASSRTGTEAFFGQGTRLTVV.

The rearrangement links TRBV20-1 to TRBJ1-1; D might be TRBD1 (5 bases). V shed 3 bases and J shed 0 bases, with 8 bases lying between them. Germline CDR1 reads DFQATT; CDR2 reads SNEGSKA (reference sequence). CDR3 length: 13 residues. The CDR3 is CSASGRVNTEAFF. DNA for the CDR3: TGCAGTGCTAGTGGCAGGGTGAACACTGAAGCTTTCTTT.

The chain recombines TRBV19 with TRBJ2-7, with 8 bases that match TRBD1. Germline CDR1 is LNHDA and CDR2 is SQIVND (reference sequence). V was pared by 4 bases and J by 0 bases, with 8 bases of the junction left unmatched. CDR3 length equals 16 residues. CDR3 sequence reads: CASSRTGTGPSYEQYF. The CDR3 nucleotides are TGTGCCAGTAGTAGGACCGGGACAGGACCCTCCTACGAGCAGTACTTC.

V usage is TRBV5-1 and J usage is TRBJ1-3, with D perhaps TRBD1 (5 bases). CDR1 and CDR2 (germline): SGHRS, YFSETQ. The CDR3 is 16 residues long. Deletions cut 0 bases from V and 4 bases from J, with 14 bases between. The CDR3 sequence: CASSLGWGDRGNTIYF. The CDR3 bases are TGCGCCAGCAGCTTGGGGTGGGGGGACCGAGGAAACACCATATATTTT.

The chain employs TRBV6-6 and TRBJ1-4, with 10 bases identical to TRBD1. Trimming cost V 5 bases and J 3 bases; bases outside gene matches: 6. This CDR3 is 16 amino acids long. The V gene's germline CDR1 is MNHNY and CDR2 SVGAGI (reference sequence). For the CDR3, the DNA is TGTGCCAGCAGTCGACAGGGGGCTTTGTCTAATGAAAAACTGTTTTTT. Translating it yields CASSRQGALSNEKLFF.

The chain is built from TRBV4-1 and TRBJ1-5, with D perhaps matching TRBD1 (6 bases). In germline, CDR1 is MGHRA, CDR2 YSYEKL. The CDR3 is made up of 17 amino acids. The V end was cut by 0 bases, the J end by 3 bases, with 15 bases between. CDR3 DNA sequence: TGCGCCAGCAGCCAAGACCGAGGGGGTGTCCACAATCAGCCCCAGCATTTT. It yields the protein CASSQDRGGVHNQPQHF.

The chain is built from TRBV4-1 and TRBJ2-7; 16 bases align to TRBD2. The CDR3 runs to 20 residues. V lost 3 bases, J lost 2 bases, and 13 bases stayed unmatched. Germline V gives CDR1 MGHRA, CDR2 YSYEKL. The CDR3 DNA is TGCGCCAGCAGCCACAGGGAGACCGGGACTAGCGGGAGGGTGGCCTACGAGCAGTACTTC. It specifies CASSHRETGTSGRVAYEQYF.

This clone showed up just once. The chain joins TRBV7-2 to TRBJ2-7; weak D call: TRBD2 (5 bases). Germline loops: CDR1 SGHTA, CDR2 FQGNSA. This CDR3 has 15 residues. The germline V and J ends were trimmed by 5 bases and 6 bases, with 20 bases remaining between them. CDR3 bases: TGTGCCAGCAGCATATCGGGCCCTGAGGGTCGCGAGCAGTACTTC. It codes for CASSISGPEGREQYF.

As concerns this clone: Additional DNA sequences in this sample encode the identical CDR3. This chain's CDR3 is CATGTEETQYF. DNA of the CDR3: TGTGCCACAGGGACTGAAGAGACCCAGTACTTC. The genes are TRBV24-1 and TRBJ2-5; perhaps TRBD2 as D (6 bases). Trimming shortened V by 10 bases and J by 3 bases, and 8 bases separated the two germline ends. Germline V gene lookup returns CDR1 KGHDR and CDR2 SFDVKD. The CDR3 spans 11 residues.

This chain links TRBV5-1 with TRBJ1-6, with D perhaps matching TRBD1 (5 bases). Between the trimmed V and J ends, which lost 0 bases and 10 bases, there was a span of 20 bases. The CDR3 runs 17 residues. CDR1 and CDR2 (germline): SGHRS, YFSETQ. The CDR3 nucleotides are TGCGCCAGCAGCTTGGGGGCGGCGGGACTATCGGAGTCACCCCTCCACTTT. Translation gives CASSLGAAGLSESPLHF.

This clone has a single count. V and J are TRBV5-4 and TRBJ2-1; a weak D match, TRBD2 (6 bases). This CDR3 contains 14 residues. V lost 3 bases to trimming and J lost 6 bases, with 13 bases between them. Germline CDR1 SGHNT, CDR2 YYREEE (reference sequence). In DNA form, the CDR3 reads TGTGCCAGCAGCTCTACAACTAGCTCCAATGAGCAGTTCTTC. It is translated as CASSSTTSSNEQFF.

CDR3 region: CASSLETGTGYTF. CDR3 bases: TGCGCCAGCAGCTTGGAGACAGGGACGGGCTACACCTTC. V gene TRBV5-1 combines with J gene TRBJ1-2, with 7 bases that match TRBD1. The CDR3 runs to 13 residues. The V segment lost 0 bases and the J segment 8 bases; nucleotides outside the gene matches: 4. CDR1 is SGHRS, CDR2 YFSETQ, per germline.

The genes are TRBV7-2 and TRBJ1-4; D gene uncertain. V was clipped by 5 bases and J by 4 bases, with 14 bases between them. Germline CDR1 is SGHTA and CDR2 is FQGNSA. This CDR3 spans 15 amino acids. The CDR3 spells CASSPYTWSNEKLFF. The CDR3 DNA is TGTGCCAGCAGCCCATACACCTGGAGTAATGAAAAACTGTTTTTT.

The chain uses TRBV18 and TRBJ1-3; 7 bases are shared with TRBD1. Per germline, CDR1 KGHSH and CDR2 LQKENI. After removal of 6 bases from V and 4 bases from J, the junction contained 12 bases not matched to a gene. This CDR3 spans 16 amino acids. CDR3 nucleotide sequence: TGTGCCAGCTCCCTCGACAGGGTTGTCGCGGGAAACACCATATATTTT. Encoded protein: CASSLDRVVAGNTIYF.

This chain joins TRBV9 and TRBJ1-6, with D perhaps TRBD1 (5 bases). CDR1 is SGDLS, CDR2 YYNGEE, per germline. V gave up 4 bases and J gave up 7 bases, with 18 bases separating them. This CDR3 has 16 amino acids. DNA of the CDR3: TGTGCCAGCAGCCTAGGGGTGGAGACTGGGAATTCACCCCTCCACTTT. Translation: CASSLGVETGNSPLHF.

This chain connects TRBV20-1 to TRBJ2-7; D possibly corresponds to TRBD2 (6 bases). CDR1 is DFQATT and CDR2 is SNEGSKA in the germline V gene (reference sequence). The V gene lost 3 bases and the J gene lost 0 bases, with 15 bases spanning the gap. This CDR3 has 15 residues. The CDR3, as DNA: TGCAGTGCTAGTTCCCCTAGCGTGAGCTCCTACGAGCAGTACTTC. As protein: CSASSPSVSSYEQYF.

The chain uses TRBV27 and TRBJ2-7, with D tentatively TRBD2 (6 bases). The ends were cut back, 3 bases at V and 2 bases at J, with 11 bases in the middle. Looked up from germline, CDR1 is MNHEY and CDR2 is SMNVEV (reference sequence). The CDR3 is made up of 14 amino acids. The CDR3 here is CASSFGGGPYEQYF. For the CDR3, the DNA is TGTGCCAGCAGTTTCGGGGGAGGACCCTACGAGCAGTACTTC.

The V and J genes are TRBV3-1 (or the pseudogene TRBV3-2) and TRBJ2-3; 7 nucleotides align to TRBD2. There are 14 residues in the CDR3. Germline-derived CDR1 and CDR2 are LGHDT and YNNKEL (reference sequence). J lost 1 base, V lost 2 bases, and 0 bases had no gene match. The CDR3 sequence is CASSQLAGTDTQYF. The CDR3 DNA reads TGTGCCAGCAGCCAACTAGCGGGCACAGATACGCAGTATTTT.

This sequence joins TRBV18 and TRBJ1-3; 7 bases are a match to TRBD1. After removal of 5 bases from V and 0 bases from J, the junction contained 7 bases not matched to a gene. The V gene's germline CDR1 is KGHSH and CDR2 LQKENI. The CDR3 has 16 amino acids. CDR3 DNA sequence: TGTGCCAGCTCAGAGGGGACAGCCCGCTCTGGAAACACCATATATTTT. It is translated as CASSEGTARSGNTIYF.

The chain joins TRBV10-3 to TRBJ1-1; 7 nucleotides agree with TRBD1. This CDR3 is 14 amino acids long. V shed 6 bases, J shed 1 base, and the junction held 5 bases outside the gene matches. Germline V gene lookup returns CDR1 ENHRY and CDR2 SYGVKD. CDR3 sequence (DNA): TGTGCCATCAGAAGACAGGGCGAGAACACTGAAGCTTTCTTT. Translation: CAIRRQGENTEAFF.

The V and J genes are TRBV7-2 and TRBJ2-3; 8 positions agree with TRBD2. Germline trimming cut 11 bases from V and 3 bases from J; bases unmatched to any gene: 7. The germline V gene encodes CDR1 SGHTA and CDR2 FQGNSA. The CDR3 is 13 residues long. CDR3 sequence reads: CASGLAGTDTQYF. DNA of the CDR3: TGTGCCTCCGGACTAGCAGGGACAGATACGCAGTATTTT. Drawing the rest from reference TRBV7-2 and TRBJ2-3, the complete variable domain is GAGVSQSPSNKVTEKGKDVELRCDPISGHTALYWYRQSLGQGLEFLIYFQGNSAPDKSGLPSDRFSAERTGGSVSTLTIQRTQQEDSAVYLCASGLAGTDTQYFGPGTRLTVL.

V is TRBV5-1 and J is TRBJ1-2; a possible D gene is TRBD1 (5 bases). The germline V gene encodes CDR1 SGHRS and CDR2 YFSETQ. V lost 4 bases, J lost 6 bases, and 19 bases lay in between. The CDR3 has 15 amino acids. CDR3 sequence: CASSRLAGQSNGYTF. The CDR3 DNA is TGCGCCAGCAGCAGACTGGCAGGACAATCGAATGGCTACACCTTC.

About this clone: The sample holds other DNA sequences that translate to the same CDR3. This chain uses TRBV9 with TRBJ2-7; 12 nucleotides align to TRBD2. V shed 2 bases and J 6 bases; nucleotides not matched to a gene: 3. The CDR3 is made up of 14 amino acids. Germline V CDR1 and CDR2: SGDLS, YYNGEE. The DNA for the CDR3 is TGTGCCAGCAGCGTGTTGACTAGCGGGAGCGAGCAGTACTTC. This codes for CASSVLTSGSEQYF.

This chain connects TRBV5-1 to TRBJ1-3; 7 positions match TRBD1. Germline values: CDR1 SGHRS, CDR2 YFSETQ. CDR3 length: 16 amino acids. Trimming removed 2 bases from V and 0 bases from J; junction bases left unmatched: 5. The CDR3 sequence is CASSLLGQTSGNTIYF. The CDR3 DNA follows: TGCGCCAGCAGCTTACTGGGACAGACCTCTGGAAACACCATATATTTT.

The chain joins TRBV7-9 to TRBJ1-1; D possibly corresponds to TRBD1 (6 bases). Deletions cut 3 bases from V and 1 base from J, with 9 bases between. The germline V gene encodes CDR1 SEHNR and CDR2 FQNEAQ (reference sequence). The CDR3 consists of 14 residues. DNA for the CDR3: TGTGCCAGCAGCTTGGGGGCGGAGAACACTGAAGCTTTCTTT. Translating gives CASSLGAENTEAFF.

The CDR3, as DNA: TGTGCCAGCAGCTTAGTTGGCAGCGGGATAGAGGCAGATACGCAGTATTTT. It codes for CASSLVGSGIEADTQYF. J is TRBJ2-3 and V is TRBV11-2; TRBD2 matches at 7 bases. Trimming removed 1 base from V and 4 bases from J; junction bases left unmatched: 11. The germline CDR1 and CDR2 sequences are SGHAT and FQNNGV. CDR3 length: 17 residues.

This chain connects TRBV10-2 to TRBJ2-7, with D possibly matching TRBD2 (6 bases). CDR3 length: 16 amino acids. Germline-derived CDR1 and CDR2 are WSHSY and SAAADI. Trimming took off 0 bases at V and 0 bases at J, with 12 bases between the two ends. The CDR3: CASSESAGSGSYEQYF. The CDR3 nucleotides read TGCGCCAGCAGTGAGTCCGCGGGATCGGGCTCCTACGAGCAGTACTTC.